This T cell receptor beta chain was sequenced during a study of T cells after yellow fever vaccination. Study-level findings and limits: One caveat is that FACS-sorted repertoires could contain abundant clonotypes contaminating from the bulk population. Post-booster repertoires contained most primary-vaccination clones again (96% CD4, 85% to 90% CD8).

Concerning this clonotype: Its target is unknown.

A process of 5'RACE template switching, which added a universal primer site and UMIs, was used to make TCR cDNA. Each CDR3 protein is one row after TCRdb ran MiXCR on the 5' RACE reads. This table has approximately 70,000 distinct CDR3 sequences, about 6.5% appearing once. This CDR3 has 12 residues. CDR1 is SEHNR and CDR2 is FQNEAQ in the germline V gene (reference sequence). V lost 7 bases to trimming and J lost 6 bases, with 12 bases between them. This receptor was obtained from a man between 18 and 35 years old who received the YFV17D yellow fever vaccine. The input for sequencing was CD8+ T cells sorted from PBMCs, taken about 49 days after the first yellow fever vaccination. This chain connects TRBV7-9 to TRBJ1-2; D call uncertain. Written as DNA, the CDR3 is TGTGCCAGCACTGCCTGGAACGATGGCTACACCTTC. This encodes CASTAWNDGYTF.